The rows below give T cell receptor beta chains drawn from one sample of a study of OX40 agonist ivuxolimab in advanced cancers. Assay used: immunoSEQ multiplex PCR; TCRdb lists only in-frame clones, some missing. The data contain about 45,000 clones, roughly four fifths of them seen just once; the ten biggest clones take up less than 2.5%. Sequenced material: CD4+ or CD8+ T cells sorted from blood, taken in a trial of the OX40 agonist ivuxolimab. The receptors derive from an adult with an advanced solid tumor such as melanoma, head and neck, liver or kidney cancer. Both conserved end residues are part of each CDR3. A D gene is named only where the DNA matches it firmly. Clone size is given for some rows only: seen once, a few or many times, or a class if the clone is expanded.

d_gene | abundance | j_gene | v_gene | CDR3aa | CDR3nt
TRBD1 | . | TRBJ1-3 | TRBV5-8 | CASRGTGPSSGNTIYF | TGTGCCAGCAGAGGGACAGGCCCTTCCTCTGGAAACACCATATATTTT
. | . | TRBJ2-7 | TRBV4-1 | CASSQDGGAESYEQYF | TGCGCCAGCAGCCAAGATGGGGGGGCAGAAAGCTACGAGCAGTACTTC
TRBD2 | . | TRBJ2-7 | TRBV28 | CAVKAGGPHEQYF | TGTGCCGTTAAAGCGGGAGGGCCCCACGAGCAGTACTTC
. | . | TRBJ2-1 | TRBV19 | CASTAGPSYNEQFF | TGTGCCAGTACGGCGGGGCCCAGCTACAATGAGCAGTTCTTC
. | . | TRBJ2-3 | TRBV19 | CASSTSWGGDTQYF | TGTGCCAGTAGTACGTCTTGGGGTGGAGATACGCAGTATTTT
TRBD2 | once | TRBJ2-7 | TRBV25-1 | CASGRGKDYEQYF | TGTGCCAGCGGGAGGGGAAAGGACTACGAGCAGTACTTC
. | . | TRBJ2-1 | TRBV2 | CASSEALRATEFF | TGTGCCAGCAGTGAAGCGCTTCGAGCTACTGAGTTCTTC
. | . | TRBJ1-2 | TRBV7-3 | CASSQRAAYNYGYTF | TGTGCCAGCAGCCAACGGGCAGCATATAACTATGGCTACACCTTC
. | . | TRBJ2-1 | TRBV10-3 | CAITAGTYNEQFF | TGTGCCATCACGGCGGGGACCTACAATGAGCAGTTCTTC
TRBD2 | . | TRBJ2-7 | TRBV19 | CASTPTSGGSF | TGTGCCAGTACTCCCACTAGCGGGGGTTCCTTC
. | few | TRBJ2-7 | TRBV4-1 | CASSQIARGEDEQYF | TGCGCCAGCAGCCAAATAGCCCGGGGAGAGGACGAGCAGTACTTC
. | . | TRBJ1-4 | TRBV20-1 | CSARVLEKLFF | TGCAGTGCTAGAGTACTTGAAAAACTGTTTTTT
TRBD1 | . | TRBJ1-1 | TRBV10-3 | CAISGGQGDTEAFF | TGTGCCATCAGCGGAGGACAGGGGGACACTGAAGCTTTCTTT
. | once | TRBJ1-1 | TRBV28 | CASSLEFVTEAFF | TGTGCCAGCAGTTTGGAGTTCGTCACTGAAGCTTTCTTT
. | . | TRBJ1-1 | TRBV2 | CARKPSAATEAFF | TGTGCCAGAAAACCCTCAGCGGCCACTGAAGCTTTCTTT
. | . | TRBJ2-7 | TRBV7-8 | CASSLTAYEQYF | TGTGCCAGCAGCTTGACCGCCTACGAGCAGTACTTC
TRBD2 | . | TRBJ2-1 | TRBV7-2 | CASSPRPSGGSGKFF | TGTGCCAGCAGCCCCCGGCCTAGCGGGGGCTCTGGAAAGTTCTTC
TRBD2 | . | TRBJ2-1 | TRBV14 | CASSQDGGRGSYNEQFF | TGTGCCAGCAGCCAAGATGGCGGGAGAGGGTCCTACAATGAGCAGTTCTTC
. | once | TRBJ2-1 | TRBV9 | CASSVEQDLGEQFF | TGTGCCAGCAGCGTAGAACAGGACCTGGGTGAGCAGTTCTTC
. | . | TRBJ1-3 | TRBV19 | CATPTALGDTIYF | TGTGCCACCCCCACTGCCCTGGGAGACACCATATATTTT
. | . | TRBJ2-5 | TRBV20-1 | CSVNRKETQYF | TGCAGTGTTAACAGAAAAGAGACCCAGTACTTC
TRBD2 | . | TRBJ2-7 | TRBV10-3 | CAISAGTSSYEQYF | TGTGCCATCAGTGCGGGGACTAGCAGCTACGAGCAGTACTTC
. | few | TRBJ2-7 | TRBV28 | CASRPRGGTYEQYF | TGTGCCAGCAGACCCCGGGGAGGAACCTACGAGCAGTACTTC
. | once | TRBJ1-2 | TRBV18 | CASSPSGEYGYTF | TGTGCCAGCTCACCGTCAGGGGAATATGGCTACACCTTC
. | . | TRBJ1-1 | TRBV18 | CASSPGNTEAFF | TGTGCCAGCTCACCGGGAAACACTGAAGCTTTCTTT
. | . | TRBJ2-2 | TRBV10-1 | CASSERAQFLGELFF | TGCGCCAGCAGTGAGAGGGCCCAGTTTTTAGGGGAGCTGTTTTTT
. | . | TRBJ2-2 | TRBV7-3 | CASSSSFPGELFF | TGTGCCAGCAGCTCTAGTTTCCCCGGGGAGCTGTTTTTT
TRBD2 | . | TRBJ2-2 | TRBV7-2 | CASSPRLAGGFSTGELFF | TGTGCCAGCAGCCCCAGACTAGCGGGAGGATTTTCCACCGGGGAGCTGTTTTTT
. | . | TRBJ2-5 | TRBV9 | CASSRGNQETQYF | TGTGCCAGCAGCAGAGGGAACCAAGAGACCCAGTACTTC
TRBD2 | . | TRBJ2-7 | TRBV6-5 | CASTPAGGYGHEQYF | TGTGCCAGCACTCCAGCGGGGGGGTACGGGCACGAGCAGTACTTC
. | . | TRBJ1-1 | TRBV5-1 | CASSLDGMNTEAFF | TGCGCCAGCAGCTTGGACGGAATGAACACTGAAGCTTTCTTT
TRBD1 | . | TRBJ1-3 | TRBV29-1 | CSVRDSSGNTIYF | TGCAGCGTTCGGGACAGCTCTGGAAACACCATATATTTT
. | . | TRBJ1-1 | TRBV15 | CATSRAMGRRLNTEAFF | TGTGCCACCAGCAGGGCGATGGGACGGAGGCTAAACACTGAAGCTTTCTTT
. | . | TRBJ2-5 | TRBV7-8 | CASSSNVRVETQYF | TGTGCCAGCAGCTCCAATGTTAGGGTGGAGACCCAGTACTTC
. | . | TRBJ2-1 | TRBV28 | CASSLGVGPNEQFF | TGTGCCAGCAGTTTAGGGGTTGGGCCCAATGAGCAGTTCTTC
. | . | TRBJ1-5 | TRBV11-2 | CASSEVVGNQPQHF | TGTGCCAGCAGCGAAGTGGTTGGCAATCAGCCCCAGCATTTT
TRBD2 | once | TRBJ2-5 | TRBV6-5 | CASSSGTSGKETQYF | TGTGCCAGCAGTTCCGGGACTAGCGGTAAAGAGACCCAGTACTTC
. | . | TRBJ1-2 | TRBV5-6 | CASSLPDFNYGYTF | TGTGCCAGCAGCTTGCCCGATTTTAACTATGGCTACACCTTC
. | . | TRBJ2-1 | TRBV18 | CASSPTLDSNEQFF | TGTGCCAGCTCTCCTACATTAGACAGCAATGAGCAGTTCTTC
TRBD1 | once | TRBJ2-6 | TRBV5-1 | CASSPSGTGRSGANVLTF | TGCGCCAGCAGCCCCTCCGGGACAGGTCGCTCTGGGGCCAACGTCCTGACTTTC
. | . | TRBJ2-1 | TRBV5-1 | CASSLVDRPYNEQFF | TGCGCCAGCAGCTTAGTGGACCGACCCTACAATGAGCAGTTCTTC
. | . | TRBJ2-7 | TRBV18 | CASSLNRAPDEQYF | TGTGCCAGCTCACTAAACAGGGCCCCGGACGAGCAGTACTTC
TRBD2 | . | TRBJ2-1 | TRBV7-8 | CASSLVLAGVNEQFF | TGTGCCAGCAGCTTAGTTCTAGCGGGGGTGAATGAGCAGTTCTTC
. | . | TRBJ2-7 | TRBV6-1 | CASTGQGYEQYF | TGTGCCAGCACGGGACAAGGCTACGAGCAGTACTTC
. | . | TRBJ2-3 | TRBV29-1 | CSGCCEGADTQYF | TGCAGCGGTTGTTGCGAGGGTGCAGATACGCAGTATTTT
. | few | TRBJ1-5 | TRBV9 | CASSSGVRSNQPQHF | TGTGCCAGCAGCTCCGGCGTACGGAGCAATCAGCCCCAGCATTTT
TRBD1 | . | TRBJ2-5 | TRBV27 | CASSKPGQGSETQYF | TGTGCCAGCAGTAAGCCGGGACAGGGGAGCGAGACCCAGTACTTC
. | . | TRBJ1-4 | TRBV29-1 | CSAARFNEKLFF | TGCAGCGCAGCCCGTTTTAATGAAAAACTGTTTTTT
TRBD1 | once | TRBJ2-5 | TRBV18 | CASSATGEETQYF | TGTGCCAGCTCAGCGACAGGGGAGGAGACCCAGTACTTC
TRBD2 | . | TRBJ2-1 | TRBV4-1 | CASSHGKLAGPYNEQFF | TGCGCCAGCAGTCATGGCAAACTAGCGGGCCCCTACAATGAGCAGTTCTTC
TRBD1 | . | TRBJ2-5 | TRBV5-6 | CASSQPGQGAETQYF | TGTGCCAGCAGCCAGCCGGGACAGGGGGCCGAGACCCAGTACTTC
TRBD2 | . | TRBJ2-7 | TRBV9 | CASSASAGGPYEQYF | TGTGCCAGCAGCGCCTCAGCGGGGGGGCCTTACGAGCAGTACTTC
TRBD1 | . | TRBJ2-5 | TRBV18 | CASSPRTGYQETQYF | TGTGCCAGCTCACCTCGGACAGGATACCAAGAGACCCAGTACTTC